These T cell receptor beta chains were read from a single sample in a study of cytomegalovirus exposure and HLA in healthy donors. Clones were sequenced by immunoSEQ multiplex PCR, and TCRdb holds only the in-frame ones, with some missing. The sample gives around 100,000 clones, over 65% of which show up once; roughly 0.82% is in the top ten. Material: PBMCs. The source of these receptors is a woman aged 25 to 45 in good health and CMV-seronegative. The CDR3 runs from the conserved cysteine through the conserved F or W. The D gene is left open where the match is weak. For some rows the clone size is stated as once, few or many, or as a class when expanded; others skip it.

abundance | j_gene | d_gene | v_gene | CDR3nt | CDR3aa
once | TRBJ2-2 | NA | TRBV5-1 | TGCGCCAGCAGCTTGACAATTTTTACCGGGGAGCTGTTTTTT | CASSLTIFTGELFF
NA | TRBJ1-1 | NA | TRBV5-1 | TGCGCCAGCAGCTTAGGTGACTCAATAACTGAAGCTTTCTTT | CASSLGDSITEAFF
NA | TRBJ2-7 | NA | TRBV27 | TGTGCCAGCAGTTTAAACAGGGCCTACGAGCAGTACTTC | CASSLNRAYEQYF
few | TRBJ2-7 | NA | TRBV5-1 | TGCGCCAGCAGCTTGGAAGCCCGGAGATCCGAGCAGTACTTC | CASSLEARRSEQYF
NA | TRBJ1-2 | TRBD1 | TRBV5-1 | TGCGCCAGCAGCCAGTCAGGACAGGAATATGGCTACACCTTC | CASSQSGQEYGYTF
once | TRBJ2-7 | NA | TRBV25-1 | TGTGCCAGCAGTGACGGGGGGCCAACCTACGAGCAGTACTTC | CASSDGGPTYEQYF
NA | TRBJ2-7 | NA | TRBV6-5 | TGTGCCAGCAGTTACAATTTCCCGTGGGAGTCCTACGAGCAGTACTTC | CASSYNFPWESYEQYF
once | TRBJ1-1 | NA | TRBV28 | TGTGCCAGCAGTCTCCAGGGCGGATACACTGAAGCTTTCTTT | CASSLQGGYTEAFF
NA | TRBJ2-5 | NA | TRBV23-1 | TGCGCCAGCAGCCAGGGTGAGGGACTTGAAGAGACCCAGTACTTC | CASSQGEGLEETQYF
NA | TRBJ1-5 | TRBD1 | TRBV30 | TGTGCCACAGGACAGGGGGCCGGCCAGCCCCAGCATTTT | CATGQGAGQPQHF
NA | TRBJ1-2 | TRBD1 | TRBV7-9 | TGTGCCAGCAGCTTAGGACAGGGGGCCCCCTATGGCTACACCTTC | CASSLGQGAPYGYTF
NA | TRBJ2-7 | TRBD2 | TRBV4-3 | TGCGCCAGCAGCCAAGAGACAACTAGCGGCTACGAGCAGTACTTC | CASSQETTSGYEQYF
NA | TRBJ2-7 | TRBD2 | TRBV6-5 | TGTGCCAGCAGCCCTTCCGGGACTAGCGCCTACGAGCAGTACTTC | CASSPSGTSAYEQYF
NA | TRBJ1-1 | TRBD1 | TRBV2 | TGTGCCAGCAGTCCTCGGACACCCCGGACAGGGTTAGCTTTCTTT | CASSPRTPRTGLAFF
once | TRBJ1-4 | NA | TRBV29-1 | TGCAGCGTTGTATGGGGCGGGGCGGTTGAAAAACTGTTTTTT | CSVVWGGAVEKLFF
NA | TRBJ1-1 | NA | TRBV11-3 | TGTGCCAGCAGCTTAGTGGCGGCAGAGAACACTGAAGCTTTCTTT | CASSLVAAENTEAFF
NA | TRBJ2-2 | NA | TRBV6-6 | TGTGCCAGCAGTTACACGGGACAAATTAACACCGGGGAGCTGTTTTTT | CASSYTGQINTGELFF
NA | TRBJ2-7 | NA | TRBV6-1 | TGTGCCAGCAGTGAAGGGGACTCCGCCTACGAGCAGTACTTC | CASSEGDSAYEQYF
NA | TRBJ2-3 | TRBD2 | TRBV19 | TGTGCCAGTAGTACAGGACTAGCGGGAGGTCCGCAGTATTTT | CASSTGLAGGPQYF
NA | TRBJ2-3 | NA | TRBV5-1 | TGCGCCAGCAGTCTTGGCCAAGCGCCGGATACGCAGTATTTT | CASSLGQAPDTQYF
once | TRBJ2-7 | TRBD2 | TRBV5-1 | TGCGCCAGCAGCTTGGCGGGACTAGTTGAGCGCGAGCAGTACTTC | CASSLAGLVEREQYF
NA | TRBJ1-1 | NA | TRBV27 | TGTGCCAGCAGTTTATGGGGGGGAGAGGTGAACACTGAAGCTTTCTTT | CASSLWGGEVNTEAFF
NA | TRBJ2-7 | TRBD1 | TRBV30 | TGTGCCTGGAGGGAACCGGGACAGGGCCTCTACGAGCAGTACTTC | CAWREPGQGLYEQYF
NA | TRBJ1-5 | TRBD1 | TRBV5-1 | TGCGCCAGCAGCGAACAGGGGAGCAATCAGCCCCAGCATTTT | CASSEQGSNQPQHF
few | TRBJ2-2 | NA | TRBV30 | TGTGCCTGGACGCAGGGGACCGGGGAGCTGTTTTTT | CAWTQGTGELFF
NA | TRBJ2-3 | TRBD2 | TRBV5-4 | TGTGCCAGCAGCTTGCGGCTAGCGGGAGGGGGCACAGATACGCAGTATTTT | CASSLRLAGGGTDTQYF
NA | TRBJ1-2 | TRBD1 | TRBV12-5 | TGTGCTAGTGCTTGCCGGGACAGGGGGCTCGATGGCTACACCTTC | CASACRDRGLDGYTF
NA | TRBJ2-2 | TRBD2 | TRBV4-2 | TGTGCCAGCAGCCAAGGGACTAGGACCGCCGGGGAGCTGTTTTTT | CASSQGTRTAGELFF
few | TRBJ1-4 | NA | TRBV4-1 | TGCGCCAGCAGCCAACACGGGGACTCTACCCCGGGGGCTAATGAAAAACTGTTTTTT | CASSQHGDSTPGANEKLFF
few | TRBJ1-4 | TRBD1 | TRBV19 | TGTGCCAGTAGTCCCTCCGGGACAGAAGTTGGAAAACTGTTTTTT | CASSPSGTEVGKLFF
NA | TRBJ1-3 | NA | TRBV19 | TGTGCCAGTAGTGAGGAATCTGGAAACACCATATATTTT | CASSEESGNTIYF
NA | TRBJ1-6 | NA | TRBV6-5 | TGTGCCAGCAGTTACACTTACAGGGTGGATTCACCCCTCCACTTT | CASSYTYRVDSPLHF
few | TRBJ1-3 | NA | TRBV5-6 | TGTGCCAGCAGCCAACAGAGCTCTGGAAACACCATATATTTT | CASSQQSSGNTIYF
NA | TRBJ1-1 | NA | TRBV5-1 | TGCGCCAGCAGCTTTTCTGACAGGAACACTGAAGCTTTCTTT | CASSFSDRNTEAFF
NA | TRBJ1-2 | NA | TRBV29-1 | TGCAGCGTCGTAGACAGTGACTATGGCTACACCTTC | CSVVDSDYGYTF
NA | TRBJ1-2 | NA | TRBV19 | TGTGCCAGTAGGGAGGGGTATGGCTACACCTTC | CASREGYGYTF
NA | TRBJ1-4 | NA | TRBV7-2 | TGTGCCAGCAGCTTAACAGGTTACGAAAAACTGTTTTTT | CASSLTGYEKLFF
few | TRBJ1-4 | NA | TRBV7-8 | TGTGCCAGCAGCTTAAGGACAGTGAATGAAAAACTGTTTTTT | CASSLRTVNEKLFF
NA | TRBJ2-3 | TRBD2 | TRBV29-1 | TGCAGCGTTGAAGATGTTAGGTCTAGCGGGTACACAGATACGCAGTATTTT | CSVEDVRSSGYTDTQYF
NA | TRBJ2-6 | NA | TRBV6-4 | TGTGCCAGCAGCCCGGATGAGGATGGGGCCAACGTCCTGACTTTC | CASSPDEDGANVLTF